These 3 T cell receptor beta chains were all obtained from the same sample, sequenced in a study of control samples from healthy donors and cancer patients. Clones were read by immunoSEQ multiplex PCR, and TCRdb kept only the in-frame ones, dropping some. Of about 95,000 clones in the sample, about 88% were seen once. The source material was blood. These receptors were taken from a woman between 65 and 79 years old in good health.

This chain connects TRBV5-1 to TRBJ1-6; no clear D. The V gene lost 0 bases and the J gene lost 6 bases, with 4 bases spanning the gap. Germline loops: CDR1 SGHRS, CDR2 YFSETQ. This CDR3 is 13 amino acids long. CDR3: CASSLGPNSPLHF. The CDR3 nucleotides are TGCGCCAGCAGCTTGGGCCCTAATTCACCCCTCCACTTT. Variable domain in full (rest from reference TRBV5-1 and TRBJ1-6): KAGVTQTPRYLIKTRGQQVTLSCSPISGHRSVSWYQQTPGQGLQFLFEYFSETQRNKGNFPGRFSGRQFSNSRSEMNVSTLELGDSALYLCASSLGPNSPLHFGNGTRLTVT.

The chain joins TRBV3-1 (or the pseudogene TRBV3-2) to TRBJ2-7; 9 positions agree with TRBD1. The CDR3 sequence is 15 residues long. Germline CDR1 is LGHDT and CDR2 is YNNKEL (reference sequence). V lost 2 bases and J lost 3; bases outside the gene matches: 5. The CDR3 spells CASSQWGGQGYEQYF. DNA for the CDR3: TGTGCCAGCAGCCAATGGGGGGGACAGGGCTACGAGCAGTACTTC.

This chain links TRBV7-9 with TRBJ2-7; D not certain. Per the germline V gene, CDR1 is SEHNR and CDR2 is FQNEAQ (reference sequence). The CDR3 length is 14 residues. Trimming pared 1 base from V and 2 bases from J, leaving 9 bases between. The CDR3 is CASSLVMNPYEQYF. CDR3 in DNA: TGTGCCAGCAGCTTAGTGATGAACCCCTACGAGCAGTACTTC.